The 10 T cell receptor beta chains below were found in one sample sequenced in a study of blood T cell repertoires in COVID-19. Sequencing used immunoSEQ multiplex PCR; TCRdb keeps in-frame clones, though not all of them. The table lists approximately 150,000 clones, over 70% of them singletons. Source material: peripheral blood. These receptors originate from a woman between 65 and 79 years old who had recovered from COVID-19.

This chain connects TRBV18 to TRBJ2-4; D remains unclear. V lost 1 base and J 0 bases, leaving 7 bases between the germline ends. Germline CDR1 KGHSH, CDR2 LQKENI. The length of the CDR3 is 15 residues. The CDR3 here is CASSPLSLAKNIQYF. CDR3 coding DNA: TGTGCCAGCTCACCACTCTCGTTAGCCAAAAACATTCAGTACTTC. Looking up the rest from reference TRBV18 and TRBJ2-4 gives the full variable domain: NAGVMQNPRHLVRRRGQEARLRCSPMKGHSHVYWYRQLPEEGLKFMVYLQKENIIDESGMPKERFSAEFPKEGPSILRIQQVVRGDSAAYFCASSPLSLAKNIQYFGAGTRLSVL.

The chain joins TRBV9 to TRBJ1-1; maybe TRBD1 (5 bases). The CDR3 covers 15 residues. V was cut by 4 bases and J by 1 base, with 14 bases left in between. The germline gives CDR1 SGDLS, CDR2 YYNGEE. CDR3 residues: CASSTPAQGNTEAFF. The DNA of the CDR3 is TGTGCCAGCAGCACGCCGGCCCAGGGGAACACTGAAGCTTTCTTT. Full variable domain (outside the CDR3, taken from reference TRBV9 and TRBJ1-1): DSGVTQTPKHLITATGQRVTLRCSPRSGDLSVYWYQQSLDQGLQFLIQYYNGEERAKGNILERFSAQQFPDLHSELNLSSLELGDSALYFCASSTPAQGNTEAFFGQGTRLTVV.

The V gene is TRBV27, the J gene TRBJ1-5; D is possibly TRBD1 (6 bases). CDR3 length: 14 amino acids. The germline V gene encodes CDR1 MNHEY and CDR2 SMNVEV (reference sequence). V lost 4 bases, J lost 4 bases, and 11 bases lay in between. CDR3 in DNA: TGTGCCAGCAGTTCCTTTCAGGGGAATCAGCCCCAGCATTTT. It is translated as CASSSFQGNQPQHF.

The chain has TRBV7-3 and TRBJ1-6; 7 bases map to TRBD1. Germline lookup yields CDR1 SGHTA and CDR2 FQGTGA. The J segment lost 7 bases and the V segment lost 5 bases, leaving 5 bases of the junction unmatched. The CDR3 extends over 14 amino acids. Here the CDR3 reads CASSLTGVNSPLHF. The CDR3 nucleotides read TGTGCCAGCAGCCTCACAGGGGTCAATTCACCCCTCCACTTT.

The rearrangement joins TRBV5-6 to TRBJ1-5; 7 bases match TRBD1. CDR1 is SGHDT, CDR2 YYEEEE, per germline. The CDR3 is 15 amino acids. Trimming removed 2 bases from V and 4 bases from J; junction bases left unmatched: 6. The CDR3 DNA is TGTGCCAGCAGCTTCTCGTCGACAGGGAATCAGCCCCAGCATTTT. This codes for CASSFSSTGNQPQHF.

V usage is TRBV5-1 and J usage is TRBJ2-7, with D perhaps matching TRBD2 (6 bases). CDR3 size: 15 residues. The V and J ends lost 4 bases and 5 bases respectively, with 19 bases between them. Looked up from germline, CDR1 is SGHRS and CDR2 is YFSETQ. The CDR3 coding sequence is TGCGCCAGCAGCCCAGGCGGCCCGCCGGGGGACGAGCAGTACTTC. Amino acids: CASSPGGPPGDEQYF.

V is TRBV2 and J is TRBJ2-1; TRBD2 agrees at 15 bases. The CDR3 spans 14 residues. J gave up 12 bases and V 6 bases, and 6 bases lay outside the gene matches. The germline V gene encodes CDR1 SNHLY and CDR2 FYNNEI. For the CDR3, the DNA is TGTGCCAGCAGCCCCGGACTAGCGGGAGGGGGGCAGTTCTTC. This translates into CASSPGLAGGGQFF.

The chain couples TRBV9 to TRBJ2-7; D might be TRBD2 (6 bases). Between the trimmed V and J ends, which lost 3 bases and 0 bases, there was a span of 13 bases. Germline V gene lookup returns CDR1 SGDLS and CDR2 YYNGEE. The CDR3 sequence is 15 residues long. CDR3 DNA sequence: TGTGCCAGCAGCGCTCGCGCCGGGAGCTCCTACGAGCAGTACTTC. Translation: CASSARAGSSYEQYF.

The rearrangement uses TRBV6-5 and TRBJ2-2, with 7 bases lining up with TRBD1. Germline V gives CDR1 MNHEY, CDR2 SVGAGI. This CDR3 region has 15 residues. Losses at the gene ends were 6 bases for V and 6 bases for J; bases not matched to a gene: 10. CDR3 protein: CASRDPTGRAGELFF. CDR3 nucleotides: TGTGCCAGCAGAGATCCGACAGGGAGAGCCGGGGAGCTGTTTTTT.

The chain links TRBV11-2 to TRBJ2-5; tentative D call: TRBD1 (5 bases). Germline-derived CDR1 and CDR2 are SGHAT and FQNNGV. The CDR3 runs 14 residues. V dropped 3 bases and J dropped 2 bases, with 10 bases sitting between them. In DNA form, the CDR3 reads TGTGCCAGCAGCTTGGTCCAGGGACAAGAGACCCAGTACTTC. Translation: CASSLVQGQETQYF.